This TCR beta chain was obtained from a study of shared clonotypes between healthy human individuals. For this clone: Antigen: not known. Other DNA sequences in the same sample also yield this CDR3.

General study findings and limits: It was the non-shared clonotypes that had lower generation probabilities than clonotypes shared by all four donors.

Original methodology: Without quality scores, immunoSEQ junctional reads could not be filtered like full-length reads. Only in-frame clones appear in the TCRdb table, and some are missing; sequencing was by immunoSEQ multiplex PCR. V, J and clone size derive from that table, while D and trimming were established from the DNA sequence. The top ten hold approximately 0.5% of the sample, which has roughly 1 million clones, more than 75% seen once. Looked up from germline, CDR1 is GTSNPN and CDR2 is SVGIG (reference sequence). The CDR3 covers 13 residues. Trimming cost V 2 bases and J 0 bases; bases outside gene matches: 0.

Sequenced sample: memory CD4+ T cells from PBMCs. The subset is: CD45RA-negative fraction. This TCR was sampled from a man younger than 30 in good health. Some clones in this sample may be carry-over from other donors' samples. The chain joins TRBV30 to TRBJ1-2, with 7 bases matching TRBD1. CDR3 in amino acids: CAWSQGANYGYTF. The CDR3 DNA sequence: TGTGCCTGGAGTCAGGGGGCTAACTATGGCTACACCTTC.